Each of the 28 T cell receptor beta chains below was sequenced from the same sample in a study of a mutant IDH1 vaccine in newly diagnosed glioma. The time point here: week 35, safety follow-up. The study gave 300 ug of mutant IDH1 20-mer peptide per vaccine dose, with topical imiquimod. The antigens these receptors bind are not known. Repertoires were generated with immunoSEQ multiplex PCR, while TCRdb's copy carries only in-frame clones and drops some. The sample yields tens of thousands of clones, more than 80% seen once. The source material was PBMCs, sampled from a glioma patient whose treatment included an IDH1 peptide vaccine. The origin of the receptors is a man aged 40-55 years with glioma.

J is TRBJ1-4 and V is TRBV28; D is unresolved. Trimming took 1 base from V and 6 from J, leaving 9 bases between them. CDR1 is MDHEN and CDR2 is SYDVKM in the germline V gene. CDR3 size: 14 residues. The CDR3 region is CASSLYGSHEKLFF. CDR3 DNA sequence: TGTGCCAGCAGTTTATATGGATCCCATGAAAAACTGTTTTTT.

The V gene is TRBV4-1, the J gene TRBJ1-1; the D gene is possibly TRBD1 (5 bases). With 1 base removed from V and 7 bases from J, the gap between germline ends came to 19 bases. CDR3 size: 16 residues. Germline V gives CDR1 MGHRA, CDR2 YSYEKL. The CDR3 bases are TGCGCCAGCAGCCAAGGGGGGATAGGCGCTGTGCGTGAAGCTTTCTTT. Its protein is CASSQGGIGAVREAFF.

In this sample, this clone turned up once. The chain joins TRBV7-9 to TRBJ2-7; 7 bases match TRBD2. The CDR3 runs 14 residues. From germline, CDR1 is SEHNR and CDR2 FQNEAQ (reference sequence). V lost 5 bases and J lost 3; bases outside the gene matches: 7. The CDR3 region has the DNA TGTGCCAGCAGCCCTCCTAGCGGCCTCTACGAGCAGTACTTC. It encodes CASSPPSGLYEQYF.

The V and J genes are TRBV19 and TRBJ1-1; D uncertain. Germline V gene data show CDR1 as LNHDA and CDR2 as SQIVND (reference sequence). CDR3 length: 13 residues. V was trimmed by 5 bases and J by 2 bases, leaving 9 bases between them. The CDR3 is CASSFSGNTEAFF. The CDR3 nucleotides read TGTGCCAGTAGTTTCTCCGGCAACACTGAAGCTTTCTTT.

This clone was seen a few times. The chain's CDR3 is CASSLDPNTEAFF. The CDR3 DNA reads as TGCGCCAGCAGCTTGGATCCAAACACTGAAGCTTTCTTT. The V gene is TRBV5-1, the J gene TRBJ1-1; no clear D gene. This CDR3 has 13 residues. Germline values: CDR1 SGHRS, CDR2 YFSETQ. The V end was cut by 0 bases, the J end by 2 bases, with 5 bases between.

This chain links TRBV11-2 with TRBJ1-2, with 8 bases fitting TRBD1. CDR3 length: 14 amino acids. Germline V gene data show CDR1 as SGHAT and CDR2 as FQNNGV. With V trimmed by 5 bases and J by 5 bases, 7 bases remained unmatched. CDR3 amino acids: CASSQGAGRYGYTF. The CDR3, as DNA: TGTGCCAGCAGCCAGGGGGCAGGGCGGTATGGCTACACCTTC.

The chain has TRBV19 and TRBJ2-2; 11 bases are a match to TRBD2. V lost 0 bases and J lost 4; bases outside the gene matches: 13. The CDR3 extends over 20 amino acids. CDR1 LNHDA and CDR2 SQIVND come from the germline V gene (reference sequence). CDR3 sequence (DNA): TGTGCCAGTAGTATAGACGGCCAATTAACTAGCGGGAGAGGCACCGGGGAGCTGTTTTTT. It yields the protein CASSIDGQLTSGRGTGELFF.

CDR3 in amino acids: CAWSLDSKAGNTIYF. CDR3 in DNA: TGTGCCTGGAGTTTGGACAGCAAAGCTGGAAACACCATATATTTT. The rearrangement links TRBV30 to TRBJ1-3; maybe TRBD1 (6 bases). Trimming removed 2 bases at V and 2 bases at J, with 13 bases between. The CDR3 is 15 residues long. CDR1 and CDR2 from the germline V gene are GTSNPN and SVGIG (reference sequence).

This chain uses TRBV5-5 with TRBJ1-2, with TRBD1 matching 8 bases. Germline-derived CDR1 and CDR2 are SGHKS and YYEKEE (reference sequence). V shed 5 bases, J shed 3 bases, and the junction held 6 bases outside the gene matches. This CDR3 is 14 amino acids long. The CDR3 DNA reads TGTGCCAGCAGGCGGGAACAGGGGGACTATGGCTACACCTTC. Amino acids: CASRREQGDYGYTF. The whole variable domain, remainder taken from reference TRBV5-5 and TRBJ1-2, is DAGVTQSPTHLIKTRGQQVTLRCSPISGHKSVSWYQQVLGQGPQFIFQYYEKEERGRGNFPDRFSARQFPNYSSELNVNALLLGDSALYLCASRREQGDYGYTFGSGTRLTVV.

The chain has TRBV11-2 and TRBJ2-3, with 9 bases matching TRBD2. V shed 0 bases and J 4 bases; nucleotides not matched to a gene: 14. Per the germline V gene, CDR1 is SGHAT and CDR2 is FQNNGV. This CDR3 contains 19 residues. The CDR3 DNA reads as TGTGCCAGCAGCTTAGATCGTGGCGGGGGGGCCGTTGACGCAGATACGCAGTATTTT. Translating it yields CASSLDRGGGAVDADTQYF.

This clone was recorded once. The chain links TRBV28 to TRBJ2-1; D remains unclear. Deletions cut 3 bases from V and 0 bases from J, with 12 bases between. The CDR3 is made up of 16 amino acids. Per germline, CDR1 MDHEN and CDR2 SYDVKM. The CDR3 bases are TGTGCCAGCAGTTTTTATACTCGGAGCTCCTACAATGAGCAGTTCTTC. It encodes CASSFYTRSSYNEQFF.

This chain connects TRBV6-5 to TRBJ2-3, with 7 positions matching TRBD1. From germline, CDR1 is MNHEY and CDR2 SVGAGI. Trimming at V came to 0 bases and at J to 3 bases, leaving 3 bases not matched to a gene. The CDR3 runs 15 residues. The CDR3 DNA reads TGTGCCAGCAGTTACTCCAGGGGGTGGACAGATACGCAGTATTTT. Its protein is CASSYSRGWTDTQYF.

The V gene is TRBV4-1, the J gene TRBJ1-4; D not resolved. The ends were cut back, 7 bases at V and 8 bases at J, with 14 bases in the middle. Germline values: CDR1 MGHRA, CDR2 YSYEKL. This CDR3 has 13 amino acids. CDR3 nucleotide sequence: TGCGCCAGCACCGGGGTGACGGGGGAAAAACTGTTTTTT. It translates to CASTGVTGEKLFF.

The J gene is TRBJ1-5, the V gene TRBV9; the match to TRBD1 covers 8 bases. Germline V gene sequence: CDR1 SGDLS, CDR2 YYNGEE. The CDR3 runs to 17 residues. The J segment lost 0 bases and the V segment lost 1 base, leaving 6 bases of the junction unmatched. In nucleotides, the CDR3 is TGTGCCAGCAGCGTACCCTCGGACAGGGATAGCAATCAGCCCCAGCATTTT. Its protein is CASSVPSDRDSNQPQHF.

The V and J genes are TRBV27 and TRBJ2-6; no clear D gene. The germline V gene has CDR1 MNHEY and CDR2 SMNVEV (reference sequence). The CDR3 loop spans 14 amino acids. V lost 7 bases, J lost 0 bases, and 7 bases lay in between. Written as DNA, the CDR3 is TGTGCCAGCAAGGAGCTCTCTGGGGCCAACGTCCTGACTTTC. Protein: CASKELSGANVLTF.

CDR3 protein: CASSLFGGTMQTNYGYTF. The CDR3 DNA reads TGTGCCAGCAGTTTATTCGGGGGGACAATGCAAACTAACTATGGCTACACCTTC. The chain employs TRBV28 and TRBJ1-2; tentatively, D is TRBD1 (6 bases). V was pared by 1 base and J by 0 bases, with 18 bases between. The germline V gene has CDR1 MDHEN and CDR2 SYDVKM. The CDR3 extends over 18 amino acids.

This clone appeared a single time. The chain has TRBV11-2 and TRBJ2-3; D is possibly TRBD1 or TRBD2 (6 bases each). The germline gives CDR1 SGHAT, CDR2 FQNNGV. V shed 2 bases and J shed 8 bases, with 17 bases lying between them. This CDR3 region has 15 residues. CDR3 nucleotides: TGTGCCAGCAGCTTAAGGGTTTCAGGGGAGGCTACGCAGTATTTT. Encoded protein: CASSLRVSGEATQYF.

Here the CDR3 reads CATTDRHGGDQPQHF. The CDR3 DNA reads TGTGCCACTACGGACAGGCATGGAGGGGATCAGCCCCAGCATTTT. The chain combines TRBV19 with TRBJ1-5; 7 bases align to TRBD1. This CDR3 has 15 amino acids. The V and J ends lost 10 bases and 5 bases, in that order; junction bases with no gene match: 14. Germline-derived CDR1 and CDR2 are LNHDA and SQIVND (reference sequence).

The chain recombines TRBV27 with TRBJ1-4; 7 nucleotides agree with TRBD1. The J segment lost 8 bases and the V segment lost 6 bases, leaving 9 bases of the junction unmatched. Germline V lookup: CDR1 MNHEY, CDR2 SMNVEV (reference sequence). The CDR3 totals 14 residues. CDR3 residues: CASRPGQPREKLFF. CDR3 in DNA: TGTGCCAGCAGACCGGGACAGCCGAGAGAAAAACTGTTTTTT.

V usage is TRBV5-8 and J usage is TRBJ1-4, with D uncertain. The CDR3 consists of 15 residues. Germline loops: CDR1 SGHTS, CDR2 YDEGEE. Trimming left V 4 bases short and J 0 bases short, with 10 bases between. CDR3 bases: TGTGCCAGCAGCCCTTATGAAGCAACTAATGAAAAACTGTTTTTT. Its translation: CASSPYEATNEKLFF. Complete variable domain (other parts from reference TRBV5-8 and TRBJ1-4): EAGVTQSPTHLIKTRGQQATLRCSPISGHTSVYWYQQALGLGLQFLLWYDEGEERNRGNFPPRFSGRQFPNYSSELNVNALELEDSALYLCASSPYEATNEKLFFGSGTQLSVL.

The J gene is TRBJ2-7, the V gene TRBV20-1, with D unclear. This CDR3 is built from 11 residues. The V and J ends lost 4 bases and 7 bases respectively, with 11 bases between them. Germline CDR1 is DFQATT and CDR2 is SNEGSKA (reference sequence). The CDR3 protein is CSAMASREQYF. The CDR3 DNA reads as TGCAGTGCTATGGCCTCCAGGGAGCAGTACTTC.

V is TRBV4-3 and J is TRBJ1-3, with a possible D match to TRBD1 (5 bases). Per germline, CDR1 LGHNA and CDR2 YSLEER. This CDR3 is 16 amino acids long. Trimming stripped 4 bases from V and 0 bases from J, with 13 bases between. CDR3 protein: CASSLGTALSGNTIYF. The CDR3 DNA is TGCGCCAGCAGCCTGGGGACGGCCCTCTCTGGAAACACCATATATTTT.

V gene TRBV6-1 combines with J gene TRBJ2-1; D may be TRBD1 or TRBD2 (5 bases each). Germline CDR1 is MNHNS and CDR2 is SASEGT. This CDR3 spans 13 amino acids. V was pared by 8 bases and J by 3 bases, with 11 bases between. The CDR3 sequence: CASVSGGYNEQFF. The CDR3 bases are TGTGCCAGCGTCAGTGGGGGCTACAATGAGCAGTTCTTC.

V and J are TRBV7-2 and TRBJ1-3, with D possibly being TRBD1 (5 bases). The CDR3 length is 14 residues. V was trimmed by 5 bases and J by 5 bases, leaving 13 bases between them. Germline V gives CDR1 SGHTA, CDR2 FQGNSA. CDR3 residues: CASSRTGERNTIYF. CDR3 bases: TGTGCCAGCAGCCGCACGGGGGAGAGAAACACCATATATTTT. The full variable domain, completed using reference TRBV7-2 and TRBJ1-3, is GAGVSQSPSNKVTEKGKDVELRCDPISGHTALYWYRQSLGQGLEFLIYFQGNSAPDKSGLPSDRFSAERTGGSVSTLTIQRTQQEDSAVYLCASSRTGERNTIYFGEGSWLTVV.

This clone appeared once. The chain combines TRBV29-1 with TRBJ1-4, with D perhaps TRBD1 (6 bases). Germline V gives CDR1 SQVTM, CDR2 ANQGSEA. Trimming left V 3 bases short and J 4 bases short, with 12 bases between. This CDR3 spans 14 amino acids. CDR3 region: CSVEEGGFNEKLFF. Written as DNA, the CDR3 is TGCAGCGTTGAGGAGGGGGGGTTTAATGAAAAACTGTTTTTT.

This rearrangement joins TRBV28 to TRBJ1-4; 11 positions agree with TRBD1. The V and J ends lost 2 bases and 7 bases, in that order; junction bases with no gene match: 3. Germline V gene lookup returns CDR1 MDHEN and CDR2 SYDVKM. The CDR3 is 15 amino acids. CDR3 sequence: CASSLEDRGREKLFF. In DNA form, the CDR3 reads TGTGCCAGCAGTTTAGAGGACAGGGGGCGTGAAAAACTGTTTTTT.

The chain couples TRBV15 to TRBJ2-7, with D perhaps matching TRBD1 (6 bases). This CDR3 spans 15 amino acids. Germline V lookup: CDR1 LNHNV, CDR2 YYDKDF (reference sequence). V lost 0 bases and J 4 bases, leaving 13 bases between the germline ends. The DNA of the CDR3 is TGTGCCACCAGCAGAGACCCGCAGGGGATTTACGAGCAGTACTTC. It yields the protein CATSRDPQGIYEQYF.

The V gene is TRBV7-8, the J gene TRBJ2-7, with a tentative D call TRBD2 (5 bases). The V gene's germline CDR1 is SGHVS and CDR2 FQNEAQ. The CDR3 length is 15 residues. Between the trimmed V and J ends, which lost 1 base and 1 base, there was a span of 11 bases. The CDR3 nucleotides are TGTGCCAGCAGCTTAGGTGTGGGGAGATCCTACGAGCAGTACGTC. Protein product: CASSLGVGRSYEQYV.